The 3 T cell receptor beta chains below all came from one sample that was sequenced in a study of cytomegalovirus exposure and HLA in healthy donors. Amplification used 60 Vbeta primers and 13 Jbeta primers. Here immunoSEQ multiplex PCR was the method, and the copy in TCRdb shows in-frame clones only, minus some. The repertoire consists of under 200,000 clones, with approximately 86% occurring once and the leading ten covering roughly 1.9%. The sequenced material came from PBMCs. Every receptor here comes from a young woman in good health and CMV-seronegative.

To note about this clone: The germline gene is not matched at one end of the junction; a read error may be the cause. The chain has TRBV29-1 and TRBJ2-7; D call uncertain. The CDR3 runs 13 residues. Germline loops: CDR1 SQVTM, CDR2 ANQGSEA. This chain's CDR3 is CSVEAPTVNERYF. The CDR3 DNA is TGCAGCGTTGAAGCACCGACCGTTAACGAGCGGTACTTC.

V usage is TRBV19 and J usage is TRBJ2-1, with D tentatively TRBD2 (5 bases). Germline assignment: CDR1 LNHDA and CDR2 SQIVND (reference sequence). Trimming cost V 10 bases and J 1 base, with 8 bases left between them. This CDR3 spans 12 amino acids. CDR3 bases: TGTGCCACCGGACTGTCCTACAATGAGCAGTTCTTC. Translating gives CATGLSYNEQFF.

The V gene is TRBV5-1, the J gene TRBJ2-6; D uncertain. The CDR3 consists of 16 residues. V lost 0 bases, J lost 4 bases, and 11 bases lay in between. CDR1 is SGHRS and CDR2 is YFSETQ in the germline V gene. The CDR3 nucleotides are TGCGCCAGCAGCTTGGCTGGTGGCTTCGGGGCCAACGTCCTGACTTTC. Its translation is CASSLAGGFGANVLTF.